This TCR beta chain was retrieved from a study of control samples from healthy donors and cancer patients. The germline V gene encodes CDR1 SGHAT and CDR2 FQNNGV. V shed 5 bases and J 5 bases; nucleotides not matched to a gene: 12. CDR3 size: 18 residues. The repertoire was sequenced with immunoSEQ multiplex PCR; TCRdb's copy has only in-frame clones and lacks some. This table has about 160,000 clones, about 87% appearing once. The sequence derives from a man aged 25 to 45 in good health. Source material: blood. The chain is built from TRBV11-2 and TRBJ2-2; 12 bases line up with TRBD2. The CDR3 here is CASSHRLAGVHVTGELFF. In DNA form, the CDR3 reads TGTGCCAGCAGCCATAGACTAGCGGGAGTTCACGTAACCGGGGAGCTGTTTTTT.